The 14 T cell receptor beta chains reported below all come from one sample, sequenced in a study of blood T cell repertoires in COVID-19. Assay used: immunoSEQ multiplex PCR; TCRdb lists only in-frame clones, some missing. The data hold 55,000 to 65,000 clones, with 81% observed a single time. The sequenced sample was peripheral blood. These receptors all come from a man aged 60 to 75 with COVID-19, enrolled during active disease.

The rearrangement uses TRBV3-1 (or the pseudogene TRBV3-2) and TRBJ2-1, with 10 positions matching TRBD1. With 5 bases clipped from V and 7 bases from J, the junction kept 11 bases outside the gene matches. CDR1 and CDR2 (germline): LGHDT, YNNKEL (reference sequence). The CDR3 extends over 16 amino acids. CDR3 protein: CASSSSGTGAWNEQFF. CDR3 sequence (DNA): TGTGCCAGCAGCTCCTCCGGGACAGGGGCGTGGAATGAGCAGTTCTTC.

The V and J genes are TRBV30 and TRBJ1-5, with 9 bases aligning to TRBD1. The CDR3 is 13 amino acids. The ends lost 2 bases at V and 7 bases at J; junction bases unmatched: 3. The V gene's germline CDR1 is GTSNPN and CDR2 SVGIG (reference sequence). This chain's CDR3 is CAWSTGGWQPQHF. CDR3 in DNA: TGTGCCTGGAGTACAGGGGGCTGGCAGCCCCAGCATTTT.

This clone has just a few counts. This chain joins TRBV7-2 and TRBJ2-3; TRBD2 matches at 7 bases. Germline loops: CDR1 SGHTA, CDR2 FQGNSA. V was clipped by 11 bases and J by 3 bases; unmatched bases: 5. The CDR3 totals 12 residues. CDR3 loop: CASAGMTDTQYF. CDR3 sequence (DNA): TGTGCCTCAGCGGGAATGACAGATACGCAGTATTTT.

This chain connects TRBV10-3 to TRBJ2-5; 7 bases fit TRBD2. From germline, CDR1 is ENHRY and CDR2 SYGVKD. V lost 7 bases to trimming and J lost 4 bases; unmatched junction nucleotides: 9. This CDR3 contains 14 residues. This CDR3 reads CAITREGQSETQYF. Here the CDR3 DNA reads TGTGCCATCACAAGGGAGGGGCAGTCAGAGACCCAGTACTTC.

The V gene is TRBV6-5, the J gene TRBJ2-7; 9 nucleotides agree with TRBD1. Germline V gene lookup returns CDR1 MNHEY and CDR2 SVGAGI. Trimming cost V 6 bases and J 6 bases; bases outside gene matches: 9. The CDR3 totals 14 residues. CDR3 region: CASRTPGQGGEQYF. The DNA for the CDR3 is TGTGCCAGCAGGACTCCGGGACAGGGAGGCGAGCAGTACTTC.

The chain recombines TRBV21-1 with TRBJ2-7; the table names TRBD1, a call not compared with the DNA. TRBV21-1 is assigned pseudogene status. The length of the CDR3 is 15 residues. The CDR3 loop reads CASSKRGNISYEQYF. CDR3 bases: TGTGCCAGCAGCAAAAGGGGTAACATTTCCTACGAGCAGTACTTC.

In its sample, this clone was seen once. This chain uses TRBV3-1 (or the pseudogene TRBV3-2) with TRBJ1-2; D is unclear. The germline gives CDR1 LGHDT, CDR2 YNNKEL (reference sequence). The CDR3 spans 14 residues. With 0 bases removed from V and 5 bases from J, the gap between germline ends came to 10 bases. This chain's CDR3 is CASSQENGEYGYTF. CDR3 DNA sequence: TGTGCCAGCAGCCAAGAAAATGGGGAGTATGGCTACACCTTC.

The chain is built from TRBV29-1 and TRBJ2-7, with D uncertain. The CDR3 extends over 13 amino acids. Germline V gene sequence: CDR1 SQVTM, CDR2 ANQGSEA. The V end was cut by 5 bases, the J end by 6 bases, with 17 bases between. CDR3 in DNA: TGCAGCGTTTCAGTCTCCCTTTCTTCCGAGCAGTACTTC. Amino acids: CSVSVSLSSEQYF.

The chain carries TRBV11-3 and TRBJ2-7; 10 nucleotides align to TRBD1. The J segment lost 4 bases and the V segment lost 5 bases, leaving 8 bases of the junction unmatched. The germline CDR1 and CDR2 sequences are SGHNT and YENEEA. This CDR3 region has 15 residues. This chain's CDR3 is CASSRTGTGVYEQYF. CDR3 nucleotide sequence: TGTGCCAGCAGCCGTACCGGGACAGGGGTGTACGAGCAGTACTTC.

V is TRBV4-2 and J is TRBJ2-2, with 8 bases fitting TRBD1. Trimming took 0 bases from V and 1 from J; bases not matched to a gene: 7. The germline gives CDR1 LGHNA, CDR2 YNFKEQ. CDR3 length equals 18 residues. CDR3 in amino acids: CASSQDVPGQGNTGELFF. The CDR3 nucleotides are TGTGCCAGCAGCCAAGACGTTCCCGGACAGGGGAACACCGGGGAGCTGTTTTTT.

The rearrangement joins TRBV4-3 to TRBJ1-6, with TRBD1 matching over 7 bases. CDR1 LGHNA and CDR2 YSLEER come from the germline V gene. The CDR3 sequence is 18 residues long. Trimming cost V 3 bases and J 7 bases; bases outside gene matches: 15. In nucleotides, the CDR3 is TGCGCCAGCAGCCACGACTCACCCCGACAGGGTTGGAATTCACCCCTCCACTTT. Protein product: CASSHDSPRQGWNSPLHF.

The V and J genes are TRBV7-8 and TRBJ2-7; a possible D gene is TRBD1 (6 bases). The V gene lost 5 bases and the J gene lost 4 bases, with 15 bases spanning the gap. There are 14 residues in the CDR3. Germline CDR1 SGHVS, CDR2 FQNEAQ. Here the CDR3 DNA reads TGTGCCAGCAGCCCGTGGACAGTCGGATACGAGCAGTACTTC. Its protein is CASSPWTVGYEQYF.

The chain combines TRBV18 with TRBJ1-5; 11 bases map to TRBD1. J lost 9 bases, V lost 6 bases, and 13 bases had no gene match. This CDR3 region has 16 residues. Germline assignment: CDR1 KGHSH and CDR2 LQKENI. The DNA of the CDR3 is TGTGCCAGCTCCCTCAAGGGGGCAGGGACAGGGGGGCCCCAGCATTTT. It yields the protein CASSLKGAGTGGPQHF.

The chain couples TRBV5-1 to TRBJ2-1, with D perhaps matching TRBD2 (5 bases). From germline, CDR1 is SGHRS and CDR2 YFSETQ. Trimming cost V 4 bases and J 4 bases, with 21 bases left between them. The length of the CDR3 is 17 residues. CDR3 nucleotide sequence: TGCGCCAGCAGCCGGACTGGCCGACCGGATGGTTACAATGAGCAGTTCTTC. Protein product: CASSRTGRPDGYNEQFF. Looking up the rest from reference TRBV5-1 and TRBJ2-1 gives the full variable domain: KAGVTQTPRYLIKTRGQQVTLSCSPISGHRSVSWYQQTPGQGLQFLFEYFSETQRNKGNFPGRFSGRQFSNSRSEMNVSTLELGDSALYLCASSRTGRPDGYNEQFFGPGTRLTVL.